The 20 T cell receptor beta chains in this list originate from one sample, sequenced in a study of shared clonotypes between healthy human individuals (TCRdb year 2020). The method behind the library was the immunoSEQ multiplex PCR assay. TCRdb took this table from immuneACCESS and kept in-frame rearrangements with V and J called. Such tables lack part of the clones; where checked against another copy, unresolved V genes explain under half of the gap, and the rest is unexplained. This sample gives fewer than 2.5 million clones in total; under 95% of them show up just once. Approximately 0.37% of the sample rests with the top ten. Sequences were obtained from naive CD4+ T cells from PBMCs. Interpreted using the paper, the cell subset or site label stands for: CD45RA+ positively selected. The receptors were sampled from a man younger than 35 in good health. Some clones in this sample may be carry-over from other donors' samples.

About this clone itself: The sample carries other DNA sequences with the same CDR3. This chain joins TRBV2 and TRBJ1-1; 7 nucleotides agree with TRBD1. J lost 0 bases, V lost 4 bases, and 2 bases had no gene match. The CDR3 is 14 residues long. In germline, CDR1 is SNHLY, CDR2 FYNNEI. The DNA for the CDR3 is TGTGCCAGCAGTGTGACAGGGATGAACACTGAAGCTTTCTTT. The encoded protein is CASSVTGMNTEAFF.

The chain links TRBV18 to TRBJ1-3, with unresolved D. CDR1 is KGHSH and CDR2 is LQKENI in the germline V gene. The CDR3 totals 14 residues. V was pared by 3 bases and J by 3 bases, with 9 bases between. The CDR3: CASSPMRDGNTIYF. CDR3 sequence (DNA): TGTGCCAGCTCACCCATGCGCGATGGAAACACCATATATTTT.

The chain links TRBV27 to TRBJ2-7, with D perhaps matching TRBD1 (6 bases). The CDR3 has 14 amino acids. Trimming removed 5 bases from V and 2 bases from J, with 13 bases in between. Germline V CDR1 and CDR2: MNHEY, SMNVEV (reference sequence). The CDR3 loop reads CASSQGWGPYEQYF. DNA of the CDR3: TGTGCCAGCAGTCAGGGTTGGGGGCCCTACGAGCAGTACTTC.

The V gene is TRBV4-3, the J gene TRBJ2-7; tentative D call: TRBD2 (5 bases). The CDR3 is 15 residues long. Trimming pared 1 base from V and 0 bases from J, leaving 10 bases between. Per the germline V gene, CDR1 is LGHNA and CDR2 is YSLEER. CDR3 nucleotides: TGCGCCAGCAGCCAAGTAGGACTTCCCTCCTACGAGCAGTACTTC. Its translation: CASSQVGLPSYEQYF.

The chain links TRBV30 to TRBJ2-7; the D is unclear. The CDR3 has 11 amino acids. CDR1 is GTSNPN and CDR2 is SVGIG in the germline V gene (reference sequence). The V end lost 8 bases, the J end lost 2 bases, and 10 bases lay between the germline ends. The DNA of the CDR3 is TGTGCCCGAATGGAAGCCTACGAGCAGTACTTC. Amino acids: CARMEAYEQYF.

The gene calls are TRBV11-2 and TRBJ2-4, with a tentative D call TRBD1 (6 bases). CDR1 and CDR2 (germline): SGHAT, FQNNGV. The length of the CDR3 is 17 residues. V lost 4 bases and J lost 1, with 17 bases in between. In DNA, the CDR3 is TGTGCCAGCAGCTCCATTACAGGGAAAAGGGCCAAAAACATTCAGTACTTC. Encoded protein: CASSSITGKRAKNIQYF. Variable domain in full (rest from reference TRBV11-2 and TRBJ2-4): EAGVAQSPRYKIIEKRQSVAFWCNPISGHATLYWYQQILGQGPKLLIQFQNNGVVDDSQLPKDRFSAERLKGVDSTLKIQPAKLEDSAVYLCASSSITGKRAKNIQYFGAGTRLSVL.

J is TRBJ1-3 and V is TRBV7-9; tentatively, D is TRBD1 (6 bases). The CDR3 sequence is 16 residues long. Trimming cost V 1 base and J 7 bases, with 17 bases left between them. Germline V gene sequence: CDR1 SEHNR, CDR2 FQNEAQ (reference sequence). This chain's CDR3 is CASSLGDSGTRNTIYF. The CDR3 DNA follows: TGTGCCAGCAGCTTAGGTGATTCCGGGACAAGGAACACCATATATTTT.

The chain uses TRBV11-2 and TRBJ2-7; TRBD1 aligns across 9 bases. CDR1 and CDR2 (germline): SGHAT, FQNNGV. V shed 1 base, J shed 3 bases, and the junction held 13 bases outside the gene matches. This CDR3 has 18 residues. The chain's CDR3 is CASSLAPGQGSGFYEQYF. CDR3 in DNA: TGTGCCAGCAGCTTAGCACCGGGACAGGGATCGGGGTTCTACGAGCAGTACTTC.

This clone was counted a single time. The rearrangement links TRBV29-1 to TRBJ2-1, with TRBD2 identical over 11 bases. From germline, CDR1 is SQVTM and CDR2 ANQGSEA. This CDR3 comprises 15 residues. V shed 4 bases and J 4 bases; nucleotides not matched to a gene: 6. CDR3 coding DNA: TGCAGCGTTGCTCCTAGCGGGAGGTATTACAATGAGCAGTTCTTC. This sequence encodes CSVAPSGRYYNEQFF.

The V gene is TRBV7-3, the J gene TRBJ2-7, with TRBD1 matching 7 bases. Trimming took 5 bases from V and 2 from J; bases not matched to a gene: 6. CDR3 size: 14 residues. CDR1 and CDR2 from the germline V gene are SGHTA and FQGTGA. The CDR3 reads CASSPGTVPYEQYF. CDR3 sequence (DNA): TGTGCCAGCAGCCCAGGGACAGTGCCCTACGAGCAGTACTTC.

The chain carries TRBV18 and TRBJ1-2; D call uncertain. In germline, CDR1 is KGHSH, CDR2 LQKENI. V lost 0 bases and J 8 bases, leaving 10 bases between the germline ends. The CDR3 consists of 13 residues. The CDR3 region has the DNA TGTGCCAGCTCACCACCCTCCAGAAGCGGCTACACCTTC. It codes for CASSPPSRSGYTF.

The genes are TRBV6-1 and TRBJ1-2, with 8 positions matching TRBD1. The V gene's germline CDR1 is MNHNS and CDR2 SASEGT. V lost 7 bases, J lost 5 bases, and 3 bases stayed unmatched. The length of the CDR3 is 12 residues. The DNA of the CDR3 is TGTGCCAGCACCAGGACAGGGTATGGCTACACCTTC. Its translation is CASTRTGYGYTF.

The CDR3 reads CASSGTSGIDTGELFF. As DNA, the CDR3 is TGCGCCAGCAGCGGAACTAGCGGGATAGACACCGGGGAGCTGTTTTTT. The rearrangement uses TRBV5-1 and TRBJ2-2, with 10 positions matching TRBD2. With V trimmed by 4 bases and J by 3 bases, 6 bases remained unmatched. Germline CDR1 reads SGHRS; CDR2 reads YFSETQ. The CDR3 is 16 residues long. Using reference TRBV5-1 and TRBJ2-2 for the parts outside the CDR3, the full variable domain is KAGVTQTPRYLIKTRGQQVTLSCSPISGHRSVSWYQQTPGQGLQFLFEYFSETQRNKGNFPGRFSGRQFSNSRSEMNVSTLELGDSALYLCASSGTSGIDTGELFFGEGSRLTVL.

The V gene is TRBV28, the J gene TRBJ1-3; no clear D gene. V was clipped by 6 bases and J by 0 bases, with 6 bases between them. Germline CDR1 and CDR2: MDHEN and SYDVKM. This CDR3 has 13 residues. The CDR3 region is CASRGSSGNTIYF. The CDR3 DNA is TGTGCCAGCAGGGGAAGCTCTGGAAACACCATATATTTT.

The rearrangement joins TRBV27 to TRBJ2-2; D unresolved. The CDR3 has 15 residues. The V end lost 6 bases, the J end lost 4 bases, and 15 bases lay between the germline ends. Germline CDR1 MNHEY, CDR2 SMNVEV (reference sequence). CDR3 nucleotide sequence: TGTGCCAGCAGGAGGTATAGGGCCAGCACCGGGGAGCTGTTTTTT. Translating it yields CASRRYRASTGELFF.

The chain links TRBV5-4 to TRBJ1-1; D possibly corresponds to TRBD1 (5 bases). Trimming took off 2 bases at V and 3 bases at J, with 11 bases between the two ends. The germline V gene encodes CDR1 SGHNT and CDR2 YYREEE (reference sequence). The CDR3 is 14 residues long. CDR3 protein: CASSFTRVDTEAFF. As DNA, the CDR3 is TGTGCCAGCAGCTTCACCAGGGTGGACACTGAAGCTTTCTTT. Full variable domain (rest looked up from reference TRBV5-4 and TRBJ1-1): ETGVTQSPTHLIKTRGQQVTLRCSSQSGHNTVSWYQQALGQGPQFIFQYYREEENGRGNFPPRFSGLQFPNYSSELNVNALELDDSALYLCASSFTRVDTEAFFGQGTRLTVV.

This clone came up once. The chain links TRBV11-2 to TRBJ2-1; 9 nucleotides agree with TRBD2. Germline loops: CDR1 SGHAT, CDR2 FQNNGV. The V and J ends lost 4 bases and 0 bases, in that order; junction bases with no gene match: 7. The CDR3 has 17 amino acids. The DNA for the CDR3 is TGTGCCAGCAGCTCGACTAGCGGACCGCTCTCCTACAATGAGCAGTTCTTC. It encodes CASSSTSGPLSYNEQFF.

This clone was seen more than once but under ten times. The chain employs TRBV29-1 and TRBJ1-1; D uncertain. Germline lookup yields CDR1 SQVTM and CDR2 ANQGSEA. V was clipped by 4 bases and J by 4 bases, with 7 bases between them. The CDR3 is 11 residues long. CDR3 nucleotide sequence: TGCAGCGTTGTGGCGGGCACTGAAGCTTTCTTT. The encoded protein is CSVVAGTEAFF.

The rearrangement uses TRBV6-5 and TRBJ1-2, with D possibly TRBD1 on 6 matching bases. V was pared by 0 bases and J by 5 bases, with 13 bases between. The CDR3 spans 15 residues. Germline V gene sequence: CDR1 MNHEY, CDR2 SVGAGI. In DNA, the CDR3 is TGTGCCAGCAGTTACTCGAGGTTAGGGGGGTATGGCTACACCTTC. Translated, it gives CASSYSRLGGYGYTF.

This clone was found once. The chain uses TRBV6-1 and TRBJ2-7, with unresolved D. Trimming left V 2 bases short and J 2 bases short, with 7 bases between. Germline loops: CDR1 MNHNS, CDR2 SASEGT. The CDR3 has 13 residues. Here the CDR3 reads CASSEQFTYEQYF. CDR3 DNA: TGTGCCAGCAGTGAACAGTTTACCTACGAGCAGTACTTC.